The clone carrying this T cell receptor (beta chain) was observed a few times. Its antigen is currently unknown. The record originates from a study of identical twins. Study results and limitations: The study found weaker excess twin sharing in beta out-of-frame sequences. Cross-sectional statistics underpinned the conclusions; the same donors were not followed.

MiXCR, applied by TCRdb to the 5' RACE reads, yields one record per CDR3 protein. Of 1.5 million to 2 million distinct CDR3 sequences in the sample, roughly a third were seen once. The germline CDR1 and CDR2 sequences are KGHDR and SFDVKD. The CDR3 contains 14 residues. The ends were cut back, 2 bases at V and 10 bases at J, with 14 bases in the middle. The rearrangement joins TRBV24-1 to TRBJ2-1; D gene ambiguous. The TCR originated in a newborn girl in good health. The sequencing input was cord blood. CDR3 in amino acids: CATSDWTVSGEQFF. CDR3 in DNA: TGTGCCACCAGTGATTGGACCGTCAGTGGGGAGCAGTTCTTC.